This entry lists 16 T cell receptor beta chains sequenced from one sample in a study of spatial heterogeneity in lung cancer. Stated time point: sample taken at primary tumor resection. TCRdb recomputed calls from the 5' RACE reads with MiXCR, one row per CDR3 protein. The sample contains about 14,000 distinct CDR3 sequences, more than 3% of which appear only once. Overall study findings and caveats: Mutation tallies in tumors tracked expanded intratumoral alpha and beta TCR counts.

Their target antigens are unknown. The material was lung tumor tissue, obtained at surgery. The receptors originated from a male donor with early-stage non-small cell lung cancer.

Many counts were recorded for this clonotype. The CDR3 DNA follows: TGTGCCAGCAGTCTCCCCCACAGGGGCGGCGAGCAGTACTTC. Protein: CASSLPHRGGEQYF. The gene calls are TRBV12-3 or TRBV12-4 and TRBJ2-7, with 7 bases matching TRBD1. After removal of 5 bases from V and 6 bases from J, the junction contained 10 bases not matched to a gene. The CDR3 totals 14 residues.

This clonotype was detected many times. V is TRBV7-8 and J is TRBJ1-1, with TRBD1 matching 8 bases. The germline V gene has CDR1 SGHVS and CDR2 FQNEAQ. The CDR3 loop spans 15 amino acids. Losses at the gene ends were 4 bases for V and 5 bases for J; bases not matched to a gene: 9. CDR3 in DNA: TGTGCCAGCAGCTACCGTTCTGACAGGGGAACTGAAGCTTTCTTT. Translation gives CASSYRSDRGTEAFF. The whole variable domain, remainder taken from reference TRBV7-8 and TRBJ1-1, is GAGVSQSPRYKVAKRGQDVALRCDPISGHVSLFWYQQALGQGPEFLTYFQNEAQLDKSGLPSDRFFAERPEGSVSTLKIQRTQQEDSAVYLCASSYRSDRGTEAFFGQGTRLTVV.

This clonotype was recorded at least ten times. The rearrangement uses TRBV12-3 or TRBV12-4 and TRBJ2-1; the D is unclear. Trimming pared 6 bases from V and 6 bases from J, leaving 12 bases between. This CDR3 is built from 13 residues. CDR3 in amino acids: CASRGPVGNEQFF. The DNA for the CDR3 is TGTGCCAGCAGAGGACCCGTTGGCAATGAGCAGTTCTTC.

In its sample, this clonotype was seen many times. The chain recombines TRBV20-1 with TRBJ2-7; 7 positions match TRBD1. With 5 bases clipped from V and 3 bases from J, the junction kept 7 bases outside the gene matches. CDR3 length: 13 amino acids. The V gene's germline CDR1 is DFQATT and CDR2 SNEGSKA (reference sequence). The CDR3 spells CSAPRDSHYEQYF. The CDR3 DNA reads as TGCAGTGCTCCCCGGGACAGCCACTACGAGCAGTACTTC.

This clonotype was detected many times. The V call is TRBV4-3, the J call TRBJ1-4, with 8 nucleotides matching TRBD1. After removal of 1 base from V and 8 bases from J, the junction contained 12 bases not matched to a gene. The CDR3 is made up of 17 amino acids. Germline values: CDR1 LGHNA, CDR2 YSLEER. The CDR3, as DNA: TGCGCCAGCAGCCAAGCGACGGGGGGGACAGGTGAAGAAAAACTGTTTTTT. The encoded protein is CASSQATGGTGEEKLFF.

This clonotype is classed as medium-sized (0.01 to 0.1%). The rearrangement links TRBV19 to TRBJ1-1; tentative D call: TRBD1 (5 bases). CDR3 size: 14 residues. CDR1 is LNHDA and CDR2 is SQIVND in the germline V gene (reference sequence). The germline V and J ends were trimmed by 5 bases and 3 bases, with 13 bases remaining between them. CDR3 region: CASSPGDGYTEAFF. The CDR3 DNA is TGTGCCAGTAGTCCGGGGGACGGCTACACTGAAGCTTTCTTT. The full variable domain, in which reference TRBV19 and TRBJ1-1 provide the parts outside the CDR3, is DGGITQSPKYLFRKEGQNVTLSCEQNLNHDAMYWYRQDPGQGLRLIYYSQIVNDFQKGDIAEGYSVSREKKESFPLTVTSAQKNPTAFYLCASSPGDGYTEAFFGQGTRLTVV.

This clonotype appeared many times. CDR3 region: CASRRASTGELFF. CDR3 DNA sequence: TGTGCCAGCAGGCGAGCATCCACCGGGGAGCTGTTTTTT. This chain connects TRBV12-3 or TRBV12-4 to TRBJ2-2; D is unresolved. With 6 bases removed from V and 4 bases from J, the gap between germline ends came to 9 bases. The CDR3 extends over 13 amino acids.

This clonotype is classed as medium-sized (0.01 to 0.1%). The chain joins TRBV12-3 or TRBV12-4 to TRBJ2-7; tentatively, D is TRBD1 (6 bases). V was clipped by 6 bases and J by 5 bases, with 11 bases between them. This CDR3 comprises 12 residues. The CDR3 spells CASRARGNEQYF. CDR3 bases: TGTGCCAGCAGGGCGAGGGGGAACGAGCAGTACTTC.

This clonotype was counted at least ten times. The CDR3 loop reads CASSQKQGLQNTEAFF. DNA for the CDR3: TGTGCCAGCAGCCAAAAACAGGGTCTTCAGAACACTGAAGCTTTCTTT. This sequence joins TRBV9 and TRBJ1-1; D perhaps matches TRBD1 (6 bases). Per the germline V gene, CDR1 is SGDLS and CDR2 is YYNGEE. The CDR3 runs 16 residues. Between the trimmed V and J ends, which lost 4 bases and 1 base, there was a span of 17 bases.

Many counts were recorded for this clonotype. The rearrangement uses TRBV29-1 and TRBJ2-4; maybe TRBD2 (6 bases). The CDR3 extends over 11 amino acids. V was shortened by 7 bases and J by 8 bases, with 12 bases between the two germline ends. Germline lookup yields CDR1 SQVTM and CDR2 ANQGSEA. The CDR3 DNA reads as TGCAGCGCGAGAGGGGAGGACATTCAGTACTTC. As protein: CSARGEDIQYF.

This clonotype was recorded at least ten times. The V call is TRBV30, the J call TRBJ2-7, with 7 nucleotides matching TRBD1. In germline, CDR1 is GTSNPN, CDR2 SVGIG (reference sequence). The V and J ends lost 0 bases and 1 base, in that order; junction bases with no gene match: 3. This CDR3 has 14 residues. This CDR3 reads CAWSVTGLSYEQYF. The DNA for the CDR3 is TGTGCCTGGAGTGTGACAGGGTTATCCTACGAGCAGTACTTC.

This clonotype was observed many times. This sequence joins TRBV7-2 and TRBJ2-4; tentatively, D is TRBD1 (6 bases). Per the germline V gene, CDR1 is SGHTA and CDR2 is FQGNSA. V lost 0 bases and J lost 7, with 10 bases in between. The CDR3 runs to 14 residues. CDR3 in amino acids: CASSLALQGNIQYF. The CDR3 DNA reads TGTGCCAGCAGCTTAGCGCTACAGGGCAACATTCAGTACTTC. The full variable domain, in which reference TRBV7-2 and TRBJ2-4 provide the parts outside the CDR3, is GAGVSQSPSNKVTEKGKDVELRCDPISGHTALYWYRQSLGQGLEFLIYFQGNSAPDKSGLPSDRFSAERTGGSVSTLTIQRTQQEDSAVYLCASSLALQGNIQYFGAGTRLSVL.

The J gene is TRBJ2-5, the V gene TRBV7-2, with D hard to call. V lost 5 bases and J 4 bases, leaving 11 bases between the germline ends. CDR1 and CDR2 (germline): SGHTA, FQGNSA. The CDR3 length is 13 residues. The CDR3 nucleotides are TGTGCCAGCAGCCCTGCTTATGGAGAGACCCAGTACTTC. Its protein is CASSPAYGETQYF.

This clonotype appeared a few times. The J gene is TRBJ1-1, the V gene TRBV4-1; TRBD1 aligns across 7 bases. CDR1 and CDR2 (germline): MGHRA, YSYEKL. This CDR3 is built from 15 residues. V shed 2 bases, J shed 7 bases, and the junction held 10 bases outside the gene matches. This chain's CDR3 is CASSQTPDRSNEAFF. The DNA of the CDR3 is TGCGCCAGCAGCCAAACCCCGGACAGGAGCAATGAAGCTTTCTTT.

This clonotype showed up many times. The chain's CDR3 is CAWRGGGRSYEQYF. The CDR3 DNA sequence: TGTGCCTGGAGGGGGGGGGGCCGCTCCTACGAGCAGTACTTC. The chain employs TRBV30 and TRBJ2-7, with a possible D match to TRBD2 (7 bases). With 3 bases removed from V and 0 bases from J, the gap between germline ends came to 12 bases. The CDR3 has 14 residues. Germline values: CDR1 GTSNPN, CDR2 SVGIG (reference sequence). The full variable domain, rest sourced from reference TRBV30 and TRBJ2-7, is SQTIHQWPATLVQPVGSPLSLECTVEGTSNPNLYWYRQAAGRGLQLLFYSVGIGQISSEVPQNLSASRPQDRQFILSSKKLLLSDSGFYLCAWRGGGRSYEQYFGPGTRLTVT.

This clonotype was seen many times. V usage is TRBV28 and J usage is TRBJ2-3; D unclear. Germline assignment: CDR1 MDHEN and CDR2 SYDVKM. This CDR3 comprises 13 residues. Trimming took off 3 bases at V and 9 bases at J, with 13 bases between the two ends. The CDR3 loop reads CASSFADIRTQYF. CDR3 bases: TGTGCCAGCAGTTTCGCCGACATCAGGACGCAGTATTTT.